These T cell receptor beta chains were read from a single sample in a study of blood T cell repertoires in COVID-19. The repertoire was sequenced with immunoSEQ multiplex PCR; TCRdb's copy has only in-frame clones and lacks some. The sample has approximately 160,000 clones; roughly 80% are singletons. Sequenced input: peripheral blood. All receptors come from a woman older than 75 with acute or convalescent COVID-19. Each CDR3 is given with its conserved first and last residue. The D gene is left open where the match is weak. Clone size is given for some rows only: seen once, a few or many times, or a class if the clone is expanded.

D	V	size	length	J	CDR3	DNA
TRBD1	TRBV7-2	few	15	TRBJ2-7	CASSPRGTGIYEQYF	TGTGCCAGCAGTCCACGGGGGACAGGGATCTACGAGCAGTACTTC
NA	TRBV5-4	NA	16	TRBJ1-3	CASSLAAGSPGNTIYF	TGTGCCAGCAGCTTGGCCGCAGGCTCTCCTGGAAACACCATATATTTT
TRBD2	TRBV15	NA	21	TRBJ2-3	CATSRDLGGLAGHRSADTQYF	TGTGCCACCAGCAGAGATCTTGGTGGGCTAGCGGGGCACCGATCGGCAGATACGCAGTATTTT
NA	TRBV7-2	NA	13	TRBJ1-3	CASSSSSGNTIYF	TGTGCCAGCAGCTCCTCCTCTGGAAACACCATATATTTT
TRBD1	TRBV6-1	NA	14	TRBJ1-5	CASSEAGQGQPQHF	TGTGCCAGCAGTGAGGCGGGACAGGGACAGCCCCAGCATTTT
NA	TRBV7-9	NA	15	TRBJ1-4	CASSLASGANEKLFF	TGTGCCAGCAGCTTAGCTAGCGGGGCTAATGAAAAACTGTTTTTT
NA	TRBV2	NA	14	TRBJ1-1	CASSEPSRGTEAFF	TGTGCCAGCAGTGAACCAAGCAGAGGGACAGAAGCTTTCTTT
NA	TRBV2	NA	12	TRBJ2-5	CANTPDTETQYF	TGTGCCAATACACCCGATACAGAGACCCAGTACTTC
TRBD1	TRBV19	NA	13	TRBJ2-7	CASSWDREYEQYF	TGTGCCAGTAGTTGGGACAGGGAATACGAGCAGTACTTC
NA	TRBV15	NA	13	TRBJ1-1	CATSSDRNTEAFF	TGTGCCACCAGCTCAGACAGGAACACTGAAGCTTTCTTT
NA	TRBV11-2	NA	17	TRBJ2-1	CASSLVMGGESYNEQFF	TGTGCCAGCAGCTTAGTAATGGGGGGAGAATCCTACAATGAGCAGTTCTTC
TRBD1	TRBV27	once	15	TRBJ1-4	CASSPWTGKPEKLFF	TGTGCCAGCAGTCCCTGGACAGGGAAGCCTGAAAAACTGTTTTTT
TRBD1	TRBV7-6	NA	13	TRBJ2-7	CASSHDRAGEQYF	TGTGCCAGCAGCCACGACAGGGCTGGCGAGCAGTACTTC
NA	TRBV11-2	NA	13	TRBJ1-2	CASSSSVNYGYTF	TGTGCCAGCAGCTCGTCAGTGAACTATGGCTACACCTTC
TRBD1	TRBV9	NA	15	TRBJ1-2	CASSAGWDREYGYTF	TGTGCCAGCAGCGCCGGATGGGACAGGGAGTATGGCTACACCTTC
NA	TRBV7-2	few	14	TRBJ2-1	CASSLDSSYNEQFF	TGTGCCAGCAGCTTAGACAGCTCCTACAATGAGCAGTTCTTC
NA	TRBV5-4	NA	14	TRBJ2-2	CASSLTAYTGELFF	TGTGCCAGCAGCTTGACAGCTTACACCGGGGAGCTGTTTTTT
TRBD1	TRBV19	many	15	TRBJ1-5	CASSSPTGWYQPQHF	TGTGCCAGTAGTAGTCCGACAGGGTGGTATCAGCCCCAGCATTTT
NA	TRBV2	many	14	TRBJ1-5	CASSDSGAYQPQHF	TGTGCCAGCAGTGATAGTGGAGCGTATCAGCCCCAGCATTTT
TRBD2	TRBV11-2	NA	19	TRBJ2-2	CASSQRGLAGGPGTGELFF	TGTGCCAGCAGCCAACGGGGACTAGCGGGGGGGCCTGGGACCGGGGAGCTGTTTTTT
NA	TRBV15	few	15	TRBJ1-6	CATSREQGINSPLHF	TGTGCCACCAGCAGAGAACAGGGAATTAATTCACCCCTCCACTTT
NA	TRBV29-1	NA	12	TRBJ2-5	CSVDGRGETQYF	TGCAGCGTTGATGGCAGGGGAGAGACCCAGTACTTC
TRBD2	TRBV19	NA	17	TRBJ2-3	CASSIAPGRGSTDTQYF	TGTGCCAGTAGTATAGCCCCGGGGAGGGGCAGCACAGATACGCAGTATTTT
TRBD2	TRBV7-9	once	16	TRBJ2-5	CASSLTSGRAAETQYF	TGTGCCAGCAGCCTAACTAGCGGGAGGGCCGCAGAGACCCAGTACTTC
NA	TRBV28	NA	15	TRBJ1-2	CASKPPTSGSYGYTF	TGTGCCAGCAAACCACCGACCTCGGGGAGCTATGGCTACACCTTC
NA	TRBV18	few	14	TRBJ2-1	CASSPSGAYNEQFF	TGTGCCAGCTCACCTTCAGGGGCCTACAATGAGCAGTTCTTC
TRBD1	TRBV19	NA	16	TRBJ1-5	CASSIGTGTVNQPQHF	TGTGCCAGTAGTATAGGGACAGGGACTGTGAATCAGCCCCAGCATTTT
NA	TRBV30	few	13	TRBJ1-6	CAWSEPGNSPLHF	TGTGCCTGGAGTGAACCCGGGAATTCACCCCTCCACTTT
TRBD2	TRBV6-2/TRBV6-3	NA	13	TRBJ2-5	CASSYYGEGIQYF	TGTGCCAGCAGTTATTACGGGGAGGGGATCCAGTACTTC
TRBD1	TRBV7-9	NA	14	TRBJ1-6	CASSEQGQNSPLHF	TGTGCCAGCAGCGAACAGGGGCAAAATTCACCCCTCCACTTT
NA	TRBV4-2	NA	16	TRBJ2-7	CASSQEWVGSSYEQYF	TGTGCCAGCAGCCAAGAATGGGTCGGGAGCTCCTACGAGCAGTACTTC
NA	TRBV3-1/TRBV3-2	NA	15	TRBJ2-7	CASSQASSHVYEQYF	TGTGCCAGCAGCCAAGCGAGCTCCCACGTCTACGAGCAGTACTTC
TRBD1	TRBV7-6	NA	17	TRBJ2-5	CASSSRTGTASQETQYF	TGTGCCAGCAGCTCACGAACCGGGACAGCCTCCCAAGAGACCCAGTACTTC
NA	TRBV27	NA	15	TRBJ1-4	CASSRRQVQNEKLFF	TGTGCCAGCAGTAGGCGACAGGTACAAAATGAAAAACTGTTTTTT
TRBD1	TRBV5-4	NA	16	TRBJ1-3	CASCNAQQGAGNTIYF	TGTGCCAGCTGCAACGCACAACAGGGGGCTGGAAACACCATATATTTT
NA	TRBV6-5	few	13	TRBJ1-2	CASATATNYGYTF	TGTGCCAGCGCAACAGCAACTAACTATGGCTACACCTTC
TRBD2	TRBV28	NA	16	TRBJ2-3	CASSLSSGRFTDTQYF	TGTGCCAGCAGTTTAAGTAGCGGGAGGTTCACAGATACGCAGTATTTT
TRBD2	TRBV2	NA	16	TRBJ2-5	CASRRTSGRGGETQYF	TGTGCCAGCAGAAGGACTAGCGGGAGAGGAGGGGAGACCCAGTACTTC
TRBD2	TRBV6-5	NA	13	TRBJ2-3	CATLGGWTDTQYF	TGTGCCACCCTCGGGGGGTGGACAGATACGCAGTATTTT
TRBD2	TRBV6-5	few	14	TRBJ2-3	CASSYFRGGDTQYF	TGTGCCAGCAGTTACTTCCGGGGGGGGGATACGCAGTATTTT
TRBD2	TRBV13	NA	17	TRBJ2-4	CASSSKWTSARQNIQYF	TGTGCCAGCAGCTCAAAGTGGACTAGCGCCAGACAAAACATTCAGTACTTC
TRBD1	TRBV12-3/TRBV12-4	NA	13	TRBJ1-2	CASIFLRGHGYTF	TGTGCCAGCATCTTTCTCAGGGGGCATGGCTACACCTTC
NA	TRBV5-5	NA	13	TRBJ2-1	CASTKPGGGEQFF	TGTGCCAGCACTAAACCGGGGGGCGGTGAGCAGTTCTTC
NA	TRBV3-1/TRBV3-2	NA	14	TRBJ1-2	CASRQTGLGHGYTF	TGTGCCAGCAGACAGACAGGACTTGGGCACGGCTACACCTTC
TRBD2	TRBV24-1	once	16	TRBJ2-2	CATRTGGAFGFGELFF	TGTGCCACCAGGACCGGGGGGGCCTTTGGCTTCGGGGAGCTGTTTTTT
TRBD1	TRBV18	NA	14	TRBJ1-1	CASSPQGGNTEAFF	TGTGCCAGCTCACCTCAGGGGGGGAACACTGAAGCTTTCTTT
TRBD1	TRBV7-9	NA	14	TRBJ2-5	CASSLDRGLETQYF	TGTGCCAGCAGCTTAGACAGGGGGCTGGAGACCCAGTACTTC
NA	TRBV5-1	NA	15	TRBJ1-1	CASSLVQDRNTEAFF	TGCGCCAGCAGCTTGGTACAGGATAGGAACACTGAAGCTTTCTTT
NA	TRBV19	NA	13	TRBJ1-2	CASSINSPNGYTF	TGTGCCAGTAGTATAAACAGCCCCAATGGCTACACCTTC
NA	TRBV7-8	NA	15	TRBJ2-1	CASSSGIGTYNEQFF	TGTGCCAGCAGCTCAGGGATAGGAACCTACAATGAGCAGTTCTTC
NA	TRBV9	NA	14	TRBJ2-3	CASSATEHSDTQYF	TGTGCCAGCAGCGCCACCGAACACAGCGATACGCAGTATTTT
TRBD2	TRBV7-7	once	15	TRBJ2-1	CASSQLAGEYNEQFF	TGTGCTAGCAGCCAACTAGCGGGGGAATACAATGAGCAGTTCTTC
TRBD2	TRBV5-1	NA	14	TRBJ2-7	CASSLAGGSYEQYF	TGCGCCAGCAGCTTGGCCGGGGGGTCCTACGAGCAGTACTTC
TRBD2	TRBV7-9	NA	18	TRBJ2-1	CASSFPGLAGGPGNEQFF	TGTGCCAGCAGCTTCCCGGGACTAGCGGGAGGGCCTGGCAATGAGCAGTTCTTC